Shown below are 9 T cell receptor beta chains from a single sample sequenced in a study of CD8 T cells in ankylosing spondylitis. TCRdb used MiXCR to reprocess the 5' RACE reads, holding one entry per CDR3 protein. The sample has some 140,000 distinct CDR3 sequences, 11% seen once. Sample: blood, either unsorted or a sorted T cell fraction (not recorded which). These receptors originate from a female donor with ankylosing spondylitis or in good health (not recorded which).

This clonotype occurred many times. The rearrangement uses TRBV7-2 and TRBJ1-4; 12 bases match TRBD1. Germline V lookup: CDR1 SGHTA, CDR2 FQGNSA. With 5 bases clipped from V and 8 bases from J, the junction kept 9 bases outside the gene matches. There are 16 residues in the CDR3. CDR3 amino acids: CASSQGQGASREKLFF. In nucleotides, the CDR3 is TGTGCCAGCAGCCAGGGACAGGGGGCGTCTCGCGAAAAACTGTTTTTT.

The gene calls are TRBV5-1 and TRBJ2-2, with 8 bases matching TRBD2. Losses at the gene ends were 5 bases for V and 5 bases for J; bases not matched to a gene: 8. This CDR3 region has 15 residues. The germline CDR1 and CDR2 sequences are SGHRS and YFSETQ. The CDR3 loop is CASRWSGSATGELFF. Here the CDR3 DNA reads TGCGCCAGCAGGTGGAGCGGGAGCGCTACCGGGGAGCTGTTTTTT.

The chain carries TRBV7-2 and TRBJ2-3, with 11 bases lining up with TRBD2. Germline assignment: CDR1 SGHTA and CDR2 FQGNSA. Trimming removed 5 bases from V and 2 bases from J; junction bases left unmatched: 6. The CDR3 spans 16 residues. The CDR3, as DNA: TGTGCCAGCAGCGCGGGGACTAGCGGATCCACAGATACGCAGTATTTT. Its protein is CASSAGTSGSTDTQYF.

To note about this clonotype: Since a much larger clone is just one base distant, this may be a read error. J is TRBJ1-5 and V is TRBV5-1, with D uncertain. CDR3 length equals 15 residues. The germline gives CDR1 SGHRS, CDR2 YFSETQ. Here the CDR3 DNA reads TGCGCCAGCAACTTGACCTTAGGTAGCAATCAGCCCCAGCATTTT. It codes for CASNLTLGSNQPQHF.

This chain joins TRBV4-2 and TRBJ2-2; 7 nucleotides line up with TRBD2. Trimming at V came to 0 bases and at J to 1 base, leaving 5 bases not matched to a gene. This CDR3 has 17 residues. Per the germline V gene, CDR1 is LGHNA and CDR2 is YNFKEQ. The CDR3 DNA follows: TGTGCCAGCAGCCAAGATCCGCCGGGAGGGAACACCGGGGAGCTGTTTTTT. Protein product: CASSQDPPGGNTGELFF.

This clonotype was seen ten or more times. This chain connects TRBV20-1 to TRBJ1-1; 7 bases agree with TRBD1. Germline V lookup: CDR1 DFQATT, CDR2 SNEGSKA (reference sequence). This CDR3 has 13 residues. V trimming: 6 bases; J trimming: 10 bases; junction bases outside the gene matches: 14. CDR3 amino acids: CSATRQGVRGAFF. The CDR3, as DNA: TGCAGTGCAACAAGACAGGGTGTGCGGGGAGCTTTCTTT.

Only a few counts were recorded for this clonotype. The gene calls are TRBV28 and TRBJ1-3; no reliable D call. The V gene's germline CDR1 is MDHEN and CDR2 SYDVKM. Trimming left V 7 bases short and J 4 bases short, with 17 bases between. This CDR3 contains 15 residues. The CDR3 region is CASNPRPGSGNTIYF. CDR3 nucleotide sequence: TGTGCCAGCAACCCTCGGCCGGGGTCCGGAAACACCATATATTTT.

The rearrangement joins TRBV7-6 to TRBJ2-1; D gene ambiguous. Germline V gives CDR1 SGHVS, CDR2 FNYEAQ. This CDR3 comprises 15 residues. Trimming took 5 bases from V and 0 from J, leaving 11 bases between them. The CDR3 DNA reads TGTGCCAGCAGCCAGGACCACAACTCCTACAATGAGCAGTTCTTC. Residues: CASSQDHNSYNEQFF.

This clonotype was counted only a few times. This chain uses TRBV18 with TRBJ2-5; D unresolved. The V end lost 6 bases, the J end lost 2 bases, and 7 bases lay between the germline ends. The CDR3 is made up of 12 amino acids. CDR1 is KGHSH, CDR2 LQKENI, per germline. The CDR3 is CASSSVQETQYF. In nucleotides, the CDR3 is TGTGCCAGCTCGTCGGTACAAGAGACCCAGTACTTC.